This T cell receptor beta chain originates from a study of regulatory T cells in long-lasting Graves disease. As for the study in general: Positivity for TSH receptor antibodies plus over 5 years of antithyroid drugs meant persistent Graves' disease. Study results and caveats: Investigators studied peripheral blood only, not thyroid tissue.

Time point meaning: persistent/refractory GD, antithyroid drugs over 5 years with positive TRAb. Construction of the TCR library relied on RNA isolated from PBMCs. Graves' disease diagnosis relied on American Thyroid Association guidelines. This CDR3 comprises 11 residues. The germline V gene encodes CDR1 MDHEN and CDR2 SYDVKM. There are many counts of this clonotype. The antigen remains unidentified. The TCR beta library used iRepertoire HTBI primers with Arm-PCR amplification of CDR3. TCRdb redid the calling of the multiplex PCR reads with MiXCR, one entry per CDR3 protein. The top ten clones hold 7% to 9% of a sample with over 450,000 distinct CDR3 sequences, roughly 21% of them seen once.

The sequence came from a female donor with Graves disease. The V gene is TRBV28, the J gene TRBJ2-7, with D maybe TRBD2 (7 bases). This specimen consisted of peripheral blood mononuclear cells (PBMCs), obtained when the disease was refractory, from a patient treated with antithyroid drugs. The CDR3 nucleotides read TGTGTCTCCGAAGGGGGGGGCGAGCAGTACTTC. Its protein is CVSEGGGEQYF.